Following are 25 T cell receptor beta chains from one sample sequenced in a study of cytomegalovirus exposure and HLA in healthy donors (dated by TCRdb to the late 2010s). Library creation used the immunoSEQ multiplex PCR assay. The table comes from immuneACCESS by way of TCRdb, which keeps in-frame sequences with V and J called. Part of the clones is missing from these tables; in studies checked, under half for an unresolved V gene and the rest for unknown reasons. This sample holds around 230,000 clones; about 86% were observed only once. The ten biggest clones cover roughly 1.2% of the sample. Material for sequencing was PBMCs. Source of these receptors: a woman between 25 and 40 years old in good health and CMV-seropositive.

The table lists this clone with a few counts. The genes are TRBV4-1 and TRBJ1-2; D not resolved. The CDR3 runs 15 residues. Germline V gene lookup returns CDR1 MGHRA and CDR2 YSYEKL. Trimming took 0 bases from V and 2 from J, leaving 10 bases between them. DNA of the CDR3: TGCGCCAGCAGCCAAGATCATGGCAGGAACTATGGCTACACCTTC. Amino acids: CASSQDHGRNYGYTF.

Only a few counts were recorded for this clone. The chain couples TRBV18 to TRBJ1-2; D gene uncertain. V lost 6 bases and J lost 5, with 16 bases in between. This CDR3 is 14 amino acids long. In germline, CDR1 is KGHSH, CDR2 LQKENI. In DNA form, the CDR3 reads TGTGCCAGCTCCCAGGAGGAGGGTCTGTATGGCTACACCTTC. Translation gives CASSQEEGLYGYTF.

The V call is TRBV5-8, the J call TRBJ1-1, with D possibly matching TRBD1 (6 bases). The V end lost 5 bases, the J end lost 0 bases, and 20 bases lay between the germline ends. This CDR3 spans 17 amino acids. Per germline, CDR1 SGHTS and CDR2 YDEGEE. CDR3 loop: CASSDGQGNSMNTEAFF. As DNA, the CDR3 is TGTGCCAGCAGTGATGGGCAGGGGAACTCCATGAACACTGAAGCTTTCTTT. The full variable domain, rest sourced from reference TRBV5-8 and TRBJ1-1, is EAGVTQSPTHLIKTRGQQATLRCSPISGHTSVYWYQQALGLGLQFLLWYDEGEERNRGNFPPRFSGRQFPNYSSELNVNALELEDSALYLCASSDGQGNSMNTEAFFGQGTRLTVV.

CDR3 DNA sequence: TGTGCCAGCAGTCTCGAGAGCTCCTACGAGCAGTACTTC. Translated, it gives CASSLESSYEQYF. The chain employs TRBV7-8 and TRBJ2-7; D gene ambiguous. Germline values: CDR1 SGHVS, CDR2 FQNEAQ. There are 13 residues in the CDR3. Trimming removed 6 bases from V and 0 bases from J, with 9 bases in between.

V and J are TRBV4-2 and TRBJ2-7; TRBD2 agrees at 10 bases. V dropped 4 bases and J dropped 0; count of bases not matched to a gene: 6. CDR3 length: 16 residues. CDR1 is LGHNA, CDR2 YNFKEQ, per germline. CDR3 sequence: CASSPRGLASSYEQYF. CDR3 nucleotides: TGTGCCAGCAGCCCCAGGGGACTAGCGAGCTCCTACGAGCAGTACTTC.

V and J are TRBV2 and TRBJ2-5; TRBD2 matches at 9 bases. In germline, CDR1 is SNHLY, CDR2 FYNNEI. The length of the CDR3 is 14 residues. J gave up 3 bases and V 4 bases, and 3 bases lay outside the gene matches. The CDR3 protein is CASSGLAAKETQYF. For the CDR3, the DNA is TGTGCCAGCAGTGGACTAGCGGCAAAAGAGACCCAGTACTTC. The full variable domain, with the rest looked up from reference TRBV2 and TRBJ2-5, is EPEVTQTPSHQVTQMGQEVILRCVPISNHLYFYWYRQILGQKVEFLVSFYNNEISEKSEIFDDQFSVERPDGSNFTLKIRSTKLEDSAMYFCASSGLAAKETQYFGPGTRLLVL.

CDR3 nucleotides: TGTGCCAGCACAATGACTAGCGGGAGTATTAAGCAGTTCTTC. It encodes CASTMTSGSIKQFF. The V and J genes are TRBV6-5 and TRBJ2-1; 12 nucleotides agree with TRBD2. V was pared by 7 bases and J by 11 bases, with 9 bases of the junction left unmatched. Germline assignment: CDR1 MNHEY and CDR2 SVGAGI. CDR3 size: 14 residues.

The chain has TRBV28 and TRBJ2-2; 13 positions match TRBD2. The CDR3 consists of 15 residues. Germline V gene data show CDR1 as MDHEN and CDR2 as SYDVKM. V trimming: 8 bases; J trimming: 5 bases; junction bases outside the gene matches: 5. This CDR3 reads CASRGLAGRTGELFF. The CDR3 DNA is TGTGCCAGCCGGGGACTAGCGGGACGAACCGGGGAGCTGTTTTTT.

The chain uses TRBV10-3 and TRBJ2-3; D not certain. This CDR3 is 13 amino acids long. Looked up from germline, CDR1 is ENHRY and CDR2 is SYGVKD. With 0 bases removed from V and 6 bases from J, the gap between germline ends came to 7 bases. The CDR3 DNA reads as TGTGCCATCAGTGAGTCTGCGTCGGATACGCAGTATTTT. It specifies CAISESASDTQYF.

The CDR3, as DNA: TGTGCCAGCAGCTTAGTCCCGGCGGGTTCCTACGAGCAGTACTTC. This translates into CASSLVPAGSYEQYF. J is TRBJ2-7 and V is TRBV7-9; maybe TRBD2 (5 bases). CDR3 length: 15 residues. V was clipped by 1 base and J by 1 base, with 11 bases between them. Germline values: CDR1 SEHNR, CDR2 FQNEAQ (reference sequence).

The chain employs TRBV28 and TRBJ2-7, with D possibly matching TRBD2 (6 bases). The CDR3 is 13 amino acids. The V end was cut by 4 bases, the J end by 5 bases, with 12 bases between. Germline V CDR1 and CDR2: MDHEN, SYDVKM. The CDR3 region is CASSYAGYDEQYF. The DNA for the CDR3 is TGTGCCAGCAGTTACGCGGGGTACGACGAGCAGTACTTC.

This chain uses TRBV28 with TRBJ1-1; D is ambiguous. The V gene lost 6 bases and the J gene lost 8 bases, with 10 bases spanning the gap. CDR3 length: 11 amino acids. Per germline, CDR1 MDHEN and CDR2 SYDVKM. This chain's CDR3 is CASRGWEEAFF. CDR3 nucleotide sequence: TGTGCCAGCAGGGGCTGGGAGGAAGCTTTCTTT.

CDR3 DNA sequence: TGTGCCAGCAGTGGCTCCGGGAGCTCCTACGAGCAGTACTTC. It specifies CASSGSGSSYEQYF. V and J are TRBV7-9 and TRBJ2-7; TRBD2 might be the D (6 bases). Germline CDR1 is SEHNR and CDR2 is FQNEAQ (reference sequence). Trimming took off 6 bases at V and 0 bases at J, with 12 bases between the two ends. The CDR3 has 14 amino acids. Full variable domain (outside the CDR3, taken from reference TRBV7-9 and TRBJ2-7): DTGVSQNPRHKITKRGQNVTFRCDPISEHNRLYWYRQTLGQGPEFLTYFQNEAQLEKSRLLSDRFSAERPKGSFSTLEIQRTEQGDSAMYLCASSGSGSSYEQYFGPGTRLTVT.

This sequence joins TRBV27 and TRBJ2-7, with a possible D match to TRBD2 (6 bases). The CDR3 covers 19 residues. V lost 0 bases and J 1 base, leaving 22 bases between the germline ends. CDR1 is MNHEY and CDR2 is SMNVEV in the germline V gene (reference sequence). CDR3 sequence (DNA): TGTGCCAGCAGTTTATCGATAGGAGGGTGGCAGAAGTTATCCTACGAGCAGTACTTC. It specifies CASSLSIGGWQKLSYEQYF.

The chain joins TRBV5-6 to TRBJ2-1, with 9 bases fitting TRBD2. This CDR3 is 14 amino acids long. Germline lookup yields CDR1 SGHDT and CDR2 YYEEEE. V lost 6 bases, J lost 6 bases, and 7 bases stayed unmatched. The CDR3: CASTAREGLNEQFF. The CDR3 coding sequence is TGTGCCAGCACGGCGCGGGAGGGCCTCAATGAGCAGTTCTTC.

The chain couples TRBV18 to TRBJ2-1; the match to TRBD1 covers 9 bases. The CDR3 is 17 residues long. The V segment lost 3 bases and the J segment 5 bases; nucleotides outside the gene matches: 11. CDR1 KGHSH and CDR2 LQKENI come from the germline V gene. CDR3 amino acids: CASSPPGQGILDNEQFF. CDR3 sequence (DNA): TGTGCCAGCTCACCCCCGGGACAGGGAATTCTTGACAATGAGCAGTTCTTC.

The sample holds a few counts of this clone. This chain links TRBV12-5 with TRBJ1-5; D remains unclear. The CDR3 has 15 amino acids. Germline V CDR1 and CDR2: LGHNT, FRNRAP. The ends were cut back, 6 bases at V and 3 bases at J, with 15 bases in the middle. For the CDR3, the DNA is TGTGCTAGTGGCCCCGACATAATTGACAATCAGCCCCAGCATTTT. It is translated as CASGPDIIDNQPQHF.

V is TRBV27 and J is TRBJ1-4, with no clear D. Germline V gene data show CDR1 as MNHEY and CDR2 as SMNVEV (reference sequence). This CDR3 contains 14 residues. Trimming shortened V by 5 bases and J by 7 bases, and 14 bases separated the two germline ends. The CDR3 spells CASSPFSGGEKLFF. CDR3 sequence (DNA): TGTGCCAGCAGTCCATTTTCAGGTGGTGAAAAACTGTTTTTT.

The CDR3 nucleotides are TGTGCCAGCAGCCGGGACTACTTTAATGAGCAGTTCTTC. This gives the protein CASSRDYFNEQFF. This sequence joins TRBV16 and TRBJ2-1; the match to TRBD2 covers 7 bases. The CDR3 has 13 residues. Germline V gene data show CDR1 as KGHSY and CDR2 as FQNENV. Trimming at V came to 4 bases and at J to 7 bases, leaving 4 bases not matched to a gene.

This chain joins TRBV5-6 and TRBJ2-1, with a weak D call TRBD2 (6 bases). The germline V gene has CDR1 SGHDT and CDR2 YYEEEE. The CDR3 loop spans 13 amino acids. The V gene lost 5 bases and the J gene lost 9 bases, with 15 bases spanning the gap. Written as DNA, the CDR3 is TGTGCCAGCAGGGAGACTAGTACAAGTGAGCAGTTCTTC. Translation gives CASRETSTSEQFF.

This clone appeared once. Sequence at one end of the junction differs from germline and may be a read error. The chain carries TRBV2 and TRBJ1-1; TRBD1 is a possible D gene (6 bases). Germline CDR1 reads SNHLY; CDR2 reads FYNNEI. There are 13 residues in the CDR3. The CDR3, as DNA: TGTGCCAGCACTTCGGACAGCAACACCGAAGCTTTCTTT. Translation: CASTSDSNTEAFF.

Concerning this clone: Other DNA sequences in this specimen translate into the identical CDR3. This chain links TRBV5-1 with TRBJ2-7; perhaps TRBD1 as D (5 bases). V lost 0 bases to trimming and J lost 2 bases, with 9 bases between them. Germline V CDR1 and CDR2: SGHRS, YFSETQ. This CDR3 comprises 14 residues. CDR3 in DNA: TGCGCCAGCAGCTTGGAAACAGGCCCCTACGAGCAGTACTTC. Translated: CASSLETGPYEQYF.

The rearrangement joins TRBV5-1 to TRBJ2-1, with 14 bases lining up with TRBD2. Germline trimming cut 0 bases from V and 0 bases from J; bases unmatched to any gene: 5. The CDR3 totals 19 residues. The germline V gene encodes CDR1 SGHRS and CDR2 YFSETQ. The CDR3: CASSLVSGTSGSSYNEQFF. The CDR3 DNA reads TGCGCCAGCAGCTTGGTTTCAGGGACTAGCGGGAGCTCCTACAATGAGCAGTTCTTC.

The V call is TRBV28, the J call TRBJ2-5, with D tentatively TRBD2 (6 bases). Trimming took off 2 bases at V and 1 base at J, with 11 bases between the two ends. The CDR3 is 15 residues long. CDR1 MDHEN and CDR2 SYDVKM come from the germline V gene. The CDR3 DNA reads TGTGCCAGCAGTTTAGGGTTCGGGGGCCAAGAGACCCAGTACTTC. Protein: CASSLGFGGQETQYF. The complete variable domain, with remaining parts taken from reference TRBV28 and TRBJ2-5, reads DVKVTQSSRYLVKRTGEKVFLECVQDMDHENMFWYRQDPGLGLRLIYFSYDVKMKEKGDIPEGYSVSREKKERFSLILESASTNQTSMYLCASSLGFGGQETQYFGPGTRLLVL.

The chain uses TRBV7-9 and TRBJ1-2, with D perhaps matching TRBD1 (6 bases). Between the trimmed V and J ends, which lost 5 bases and 5 bases, there was a span of 21 bases. The CDR3 loop spans 16 amino acids. Germline V lookup: CDR1 SEHNR, CDR2 FQNEAQ (reference sequence). Written as DNA, the CDR3 is TGTGCCAGCAGCGACTTGGACAGCCCAGCCCCTTATGGCTACACCTTC. It encodes CASSDLDSPAPYGYTF.